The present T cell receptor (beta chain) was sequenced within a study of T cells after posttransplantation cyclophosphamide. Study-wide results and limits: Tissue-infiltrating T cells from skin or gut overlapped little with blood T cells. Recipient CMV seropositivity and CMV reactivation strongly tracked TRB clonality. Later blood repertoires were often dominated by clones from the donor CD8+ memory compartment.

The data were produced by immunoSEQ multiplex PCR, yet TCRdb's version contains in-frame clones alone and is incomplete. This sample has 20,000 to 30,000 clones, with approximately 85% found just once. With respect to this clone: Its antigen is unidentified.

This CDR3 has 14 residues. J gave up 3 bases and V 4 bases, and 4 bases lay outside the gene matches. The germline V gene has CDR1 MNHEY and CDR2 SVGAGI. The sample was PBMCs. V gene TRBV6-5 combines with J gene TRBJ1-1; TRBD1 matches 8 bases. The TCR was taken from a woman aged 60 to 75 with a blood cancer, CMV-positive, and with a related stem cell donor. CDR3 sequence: CASSWQGAYTEAFF. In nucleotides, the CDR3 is TGTGCCAGCAGTTGGCAGGGGGCTTACACTGAAGCTTTCTTT.